The text below deals with one T cell receptor (beta chain). Its specificity is not known. Trimming took off 2 bases at V and 12 bases at J, with 16 bases between the two ends. Germline V gene data show CDR1 as SGHAT and CDR2 as FQNNGV. This CDR3 contains 13 residues. This specimen comes from a study of shared clonotypes between healthy human individuals. General study results and limits: Clonotypes that were shared across a handful of donors made up approximately 5% of naive CD4 clonotypes. There were few donors, and this limited the genetic and exposure-history diversity represented.

The protocol was immunoSEQ multiplex PCR, while the TCRdb copy is restricted to in-frame clones and leaves out a portion. The sample has approximately 600,000 clones; approximately 95% are singletons. Naive CD8 cells lacked CD45RO and underwent positive selection for CCR7, leaving out terminally differentiated effector memory CD45RA+ cells. The receptor's source is a woman under 40 in good health. Material for sequencing was naive CD8+ T cells sorted from blood. The chain combines TRBV11-2 with TRBJ1-1; D remains ambiguous. CDR3 in DNA: TGTGCCAGCAGCTTACCTTCCCCGGATAGGACTTTCTTT. This encodes CASSLPSPDRTFF. The whole variable domain, remainder taken from reference TRBV11-2 and TRBJ1-1, is EAGVAQSPRYKIIEKRQSVAFWCNPISGHATLYWYQQILGQGPKLLIQFQNNGVVDDSQLPKDRFSAERLKGVDSTLKIQPAKLEDSAVYLCASSLPSPDRTFFGQGTRLTVV.